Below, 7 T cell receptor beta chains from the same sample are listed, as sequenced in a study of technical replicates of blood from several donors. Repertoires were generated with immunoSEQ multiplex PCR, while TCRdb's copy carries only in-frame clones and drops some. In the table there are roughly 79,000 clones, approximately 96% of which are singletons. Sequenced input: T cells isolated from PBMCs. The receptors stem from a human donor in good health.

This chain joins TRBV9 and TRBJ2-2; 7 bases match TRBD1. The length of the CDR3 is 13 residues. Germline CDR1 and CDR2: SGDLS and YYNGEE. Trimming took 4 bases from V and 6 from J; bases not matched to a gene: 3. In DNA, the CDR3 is TGTGCCAGCAGCCCCGGGACAGCCGGGGAGCTGTTTTTT. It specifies CASSPGTAGELFF.

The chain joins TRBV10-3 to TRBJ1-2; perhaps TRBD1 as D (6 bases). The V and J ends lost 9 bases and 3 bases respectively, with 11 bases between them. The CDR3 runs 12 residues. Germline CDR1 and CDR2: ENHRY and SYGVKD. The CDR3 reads CAIYRDDYGYTF. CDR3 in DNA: TGTGCCATATACAGGGATGACTATGGCTACACCTTC.

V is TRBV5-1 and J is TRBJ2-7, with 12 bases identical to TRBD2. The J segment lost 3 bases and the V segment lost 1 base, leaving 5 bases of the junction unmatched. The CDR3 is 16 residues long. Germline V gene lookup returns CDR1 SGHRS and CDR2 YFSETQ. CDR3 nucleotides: TGCGCCAGCAGCTTGACCGCACTAGCGGGAGGCTACGAGCAGTACTTC. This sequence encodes CASSLTALAGGYEQYF.

This CDR3 reads CAWSRGREKFF. CDR3 DNA: TGTGCCTGGAGTCGGGGGCGGGAGAAGTTCTTC. The chain combines TRBV30 with TRBJ2-1, with a weak D call TRBD2 (7 bases). Germline-derived CDR1 and CDR2 are GTSNPN and SVGIG (reference sequence). The V end lost 2 bases, the J end lost 14 bases, and 13 bases lay between the germline ends. The CDR3 contains 11 residues.

CDR3 DNA sequence: TGTGCCAGCAGCCCTCTACAGGGGGCAGATACGCAGTATTTT. Translated: CASSPLQGADTQYF. The rearrangement uses TRBV5-8 and TRBJ2-3; 8 positions agree with TRBD1. With 4 bases clipped from V and 4 bases from J, the junction kept 5 bases outside the gene matches. Germline V gene data show CDR1 as SGHTS and CDR2 as YDEGEE. This CDR3 is 14 amino acids long.

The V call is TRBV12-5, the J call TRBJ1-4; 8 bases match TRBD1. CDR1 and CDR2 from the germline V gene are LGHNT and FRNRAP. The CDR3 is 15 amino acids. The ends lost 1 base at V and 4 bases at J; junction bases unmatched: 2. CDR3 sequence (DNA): TGTGCTAGTGGTTTGGGACAGGGGTATAATGAAAAACTGTTTTTT. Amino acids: CASGLGQGYNEKLFF. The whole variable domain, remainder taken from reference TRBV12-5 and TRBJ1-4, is DARVTQTPRHKVTEMGQEVTMRCQPILGHNTVFWYRQTMMQGLELLAYFRNRAPLDDSGMPKDRFSAEMPDATLATLKIQPSEPRDSAVYFCASGLGQGYNEKLFFGSGTQLSVL.

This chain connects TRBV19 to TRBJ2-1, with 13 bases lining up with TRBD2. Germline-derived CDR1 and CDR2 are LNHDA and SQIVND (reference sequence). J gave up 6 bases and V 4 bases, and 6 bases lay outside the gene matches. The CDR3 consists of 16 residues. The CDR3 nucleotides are TGTGCCAGTAGTACAGGACTAGCGGGAGTATCCAATGAGCAGTTCTTC. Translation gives CASSTGLAGVSNEQFF.